A selection of T cell receptor beta chains follows, all from one sample in a study of radiation and T cells in renal cell carcinoma. This table comes from immunoSEQ multiplex PCR, and its TCRdb copy is limited to in-frame clones, with some not included. In the table there are over 60,000 clones, approximately 87% of which are singletons. The sample was blood, taken from a patient whose treatment included radiotherapy and nephrectomy. The source of these receptors is a woman aged 60 to 75 with renal cell carcinoma. Both conserved end residues are part of each CDR3. The order of the fields is D gene, clone size, V gene, J gene, CDR3 protein, CDR3 DNA. The D gene is left open where the match is weak. Expanded clones get a size class; other rows say once, few or many, or leave the size out.

.	.	TRBV28	TRBJ1-2	CASSLTSDGYTF	TGTGCCAGCAGTTTAACATCCGATGGCTACACCTTC
.	.	TRBV10-1	TRBJ2-3	CASSEETQRGNTQYF	TGCGCCAGCAGTGAAGAAACTCAAAGGGGAAATACGCAGTATTTT
.	few	TRBV5-1	TRBJ1-2	CASSPEGERRKGYTF	TGCGCCAGCAGCCCGGAGGGGGAGAGAAGGAAAGGCTACACCTTC
.	.	TRBV6-5	TRBJ1-2	CASSLVGLEGYTF	TGTGCCAGCAGTTTAGTAGGGTTGGAGGGCTACACCTTC
TRBD1	.	TRBV5-1	TRBJ1-2	CASSLAEGQGYYGYTF	TGCGCCAGCAGCTTGGCCGAGGGACAGGGATACTATGGCTACACCTTC
TRBD1	.	TRBV28	TRBJ2-7	CASRFRGQVGEQYF	TGTGCCAGCAGATTCAGGGGGCAGGTGGGCGAGCAGTACTTC
.	.	TRBV5-5	TRBJ1-5	CASSLHGGPQPQHF	TGTGCCAGCAGCCTTCATGGGGGCCCTCAGCCCCAGCATTTT
.	.	TRBV5-1	TRBJ2-5	CASSLGAGRREETQYF	TGCGCCAGCAGCTTGGGGGCAGGGAGGAGAGAAGAGACCCAGTACTTC
.	.	TRBV4-2	TRBJ2-7	CASSQDPRGWHEQYF	TGTGCCAGCAGCCAAGACCCAAGGGGTTGGCACGAGCAGTACTTC
TRBD2	.	TRBV19	TRBJ2-1	CASSITGGSYNEQFF	TGTGCCAGTAGTATCACGGGAGGGTCCTACAATGAGCAGTTCTTC
.	.	TRBV27	TRBJ1-1	CASSLGDRLGTEAFF	TGTGCCAGCAGTTTAGGAGACAGACTAGGGACTGAAGCTTTCTTT
.	few	TRBV2	TRBJ1-6	CASSPWGGAYQLGNSPLHF	TGTGCCAGCAGTCCCTGGGGGGGCGCTTATCAATTGGGGAATTCACCCCTCCACTTT
TRBD2	.	TRBV2	TRBJ2-7	CASSESLFARREDSLQYF	TGTGCCAGCAGTGAGTCTTTATTTGCAAGGCGGGAGGACTCCTTGCAGTACTTC
TRBD2	.	TRBV28	TRBJ2-7	CASSLLAGLSYEQYF	TGTGCCAGCAGTCTCCTAGCGGGCCTCTCCTACGAGCAGTACTTC
.	.	TRBV6-5	TRBJ2-2	CASSLDTVTGELFF	TGTGCCAGCAGCCTAGACACGGTTACCGGGGAGCTGTTTTTT
.	.	TRBV28	TRBJ1-6	CASSSPNSPLHF	TGTGCCAGCAGTTCCCCTAATTCACCCCTCCACTTT
TRBD1	.	TRBV7-2	TRBJ1-1	CASSLLIGTVNTEAFF	TGTGCCAGCAGCTTATTGATCGGGACAGTAAACACTGAAGCTTTCTTT
.	once	TRBV2	TRBJ1-3	CASSEVRSTGNTIYF	TGTGCCAGCAGTGAAGTGAGGAGTACTGGCAACACCATATATTTT
TRBD2	.	TRBV7-2	TRBJ2-1	CASSLREGHNEQFF	TGTGCCAGCAGCTTGCGGGAGGGACACAATGAGCAGTTCTTC
.	.	TRBV6-5	TRBJ1-1	CASTGENTEAFF	TGTGCCAGCACAGGAGAGAACACTGAAGCTTTCTTT
.	.	TRBV6-6	TRBJ2-2	CASSYGGGRGTGELFF	TGTGCCAGCAGTTACGGCGGGGGCCGGGGCACCGGGGAGCTGTTTTTT
.	.	TRBV13	TRBJ1-5	CASSLGGGNQPQHF	TGTGCCAGCAGCTTGGGGGGGGGCAATCAGCCCCAGCATTTT
.	once	TRBV6-6	TRBJ2-7	CASSYQPYEQYF	TGTGCCAGCAGTTACCAACCCTACGAGCAGTACTTC
TRBD2	.	TRBV4-3	TRBJ2-3	CASSPGLAGVADTQYF	TGCGCCAGCAGCCCTGGACTAGCGGGAGTAGCAGATACGCAGTATTTT
TRBD2	.	TRBV6-1	TRBJ2-2	CASSEVRLAVTGELFF	TGTGCCAGCAGTGAAGTTAGACTAGCGGTAACCGGGGAGCTGTTTTTT
TRBD1	once	TRBV7-9	TRBJ1-2	CASSLPPGTGGNGYTF	TGTGCCAGCAGCTTACCTCCTGGGACAGGGGGAAATGGCTACACCTTC
TRBD2	.	TRBV6-5	TRBJ2-3	CASSPLTSETDTQYF	TGTGCCAGCAGCCCCCTGACTAGCGAGACAGATACGCAGTATTTT
.	.	TRBV6-1	TRBJ1-1	CASGSTTVNTEAFF	TGTGCCAGCGGGTCTACAACCGTGAACACTGAAGCTTTCTTT
TRBD2	.	TRBV5-1	TRBJ2-3	CASSSGERGSTDTQYF	TGCGCCAGCAGCTCCGGGGAGCGGGGGAGCACAGATACGCAGTATTTT
.	.	TRBV19	TRBJ1-4	CASSIGGNEKLFF	TGTGCCAGTAGTATTGGGGGTAATGAAAAACTGTTTTTT
.	.	TRBV15	TRBJ1-4	CATSRQGGNEKLFF	TGTGCCACCAGCAGACAGGGAGGTAATGAAAAACTGTTTTTT
.	.	TRBV27	TRBJ2-2	CASSGTNTGELFF	TGTGCCAGCAGTGGGACGAACACCGGGGAGCTGTTTTTT
TRBD2	.	TRBV7-3	TRBJ2-1	CASSLYPGGQDNEQFF	TGTGCCAGCAGCTTATACCCGGGAGGGCAGGACAATGAGCAGTTCTTC
.	.	TRBV28	TRBJ1-5	CASTRGPNQPQHF	TGTGCCAGCACCCGCGGTCCCAATCAGCCCCAGCATTTT
.	few	TRBV2	TRBJ1-6	CASSPVGPYSPLHF	TGTGCCAGCAGCCCCGTCGGACCTTATTCACCCCTCCACTTT
.	.	TRBV5-1	TRBJ1-4	CASSLKGNEKLFF	TGCGCCAGCAGCTTGAAAGGGAATGAAAAACTGTTTTTT
.	.	TRBV6-4	TRBJ1-1	CASIGNKEAFF	TGTGCCAGCATCGGCAATAAGGAAGCTTTCTTT
.	.	TRBV5-1	TRBJ2-5	CASRVGAGETQYF	TGCGCCAGCAGAGTAGGGGCGGGGGAGACCCAGTACTTC
TRBD1	.	TRBV6-1	TRBJ2-2	CASSGLDRDRHTGELFF	TGTGCCAGCAGTGGACTTGACAGGGATCGGCACACCGGGGAGCTGTTTTTT
TRBD2	.	TRBV28	TRBJ2-1	CASSLRGAGAKGNEQFF	TGTGCCAGCAGTTTACGGGGAGCGGGGGCCAAGGGGAATGAGCAGTTCTTC
.	once	TRBV5-1	TRBJ1-4	CASSLGTADEKLFF	TGCGCCAGCAGCTTGGGGACAGCGGATGAAAAACTGTTTTTT
TRBD1	.	TRBV28	TRBJ2-7	CASSSSGTGVTLYEQYF	TGTGCCAGCAGTTCCTCTGGGACAGGGGTAACACTTTACGAGCAGTACTTC
.	.	TRBV28	TRBJ2-3	CASSFYRWGLTDTQYF	TGTGCCAGCAGTTTTTACAGGTGGGGGCTCACAGATACGCAGTATTTT
TRBD1	once	TRBV4-3	TRBJ1-2	CASSQDQGDYGYTF	TGCGCCAGCAGCCAAGACCAGGGGGACTATGGCTACACCTTC
.	.	TRBV7-2	TRBJ2-3	CASSLVRGTDTQYF	TGTGCCAGCAGCTTAGTCCGGGGCACAGATACGCAGTATTTT
.	.	TRBV28	TRBJ1-6	CASSLHRVSPLHF	TGTGCCAGCAGTCTTCACAGGGTTTCACCCCTCCACTTT
.	.	TRBV27	TRBJ1-5	CASRGVRQGNQPQHF	TGTGCCAGCAGGGGGGTCAGACAGGGCAATCAGCCCCAGCATTTT
.	.	TRBV11-2	TRBJ2-7	CASSPTAYEQYF	TGTGCCAGCAGCCCTACAGCATACGAGCAGTACTTC
.	.	TRBV5-1	TRBJ2-3	CASSLDLGIGTDTQYF	TGCGCCAGCAGCTTGGATCTAGGGATTGGCACAGATACGCAGTATTTT
.	.	TRBV27	TRBJ2-1	CASRPRWQGRYNEQFF	TGTGCCAGCCGCCCGAGATGGCAGGGGCGATACAATGAGCAGTTCTTC
.	.	TRBV28	TRBJ1-4	CASAVATNEKLFF	TGTGCCAGCGCCGTTGCAACTAATGAAAAACTGTTTTTT
TRBD2	few	TRBV4-1	TRBJ2-7	CASSQALGGGRTYEQYF	TGCGCCAGCAGCCAAGCGTTGGGCGGGGGGCGAACCTACGAGCAGTACTTC